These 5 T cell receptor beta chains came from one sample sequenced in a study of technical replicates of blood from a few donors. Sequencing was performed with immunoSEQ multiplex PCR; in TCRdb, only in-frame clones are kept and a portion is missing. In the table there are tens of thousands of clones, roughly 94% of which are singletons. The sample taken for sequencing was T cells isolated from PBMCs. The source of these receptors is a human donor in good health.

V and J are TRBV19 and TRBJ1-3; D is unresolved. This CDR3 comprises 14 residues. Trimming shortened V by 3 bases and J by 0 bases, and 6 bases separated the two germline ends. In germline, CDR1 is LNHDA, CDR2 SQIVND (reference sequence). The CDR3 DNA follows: TGTGCCAGTAGTATTTCGAGCTCTGGAAACACCATATATTTT. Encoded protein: CASSISSSGNTIYF.

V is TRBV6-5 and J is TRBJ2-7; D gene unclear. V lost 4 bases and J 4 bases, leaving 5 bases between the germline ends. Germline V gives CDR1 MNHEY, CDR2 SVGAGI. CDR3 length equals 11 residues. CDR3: CASSSPYEQYF. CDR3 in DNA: TGTGCCAGCAGTTCTCCGTACGAGCAGTACTTC.

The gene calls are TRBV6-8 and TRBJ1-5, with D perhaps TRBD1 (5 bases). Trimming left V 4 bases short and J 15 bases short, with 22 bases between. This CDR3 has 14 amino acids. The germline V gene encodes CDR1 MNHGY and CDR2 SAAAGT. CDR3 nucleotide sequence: TGTGCCAGCAGTTTTTCGGGACTGCTAATCATTCTGCATTTT. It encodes CASSFSGLLIILHF.

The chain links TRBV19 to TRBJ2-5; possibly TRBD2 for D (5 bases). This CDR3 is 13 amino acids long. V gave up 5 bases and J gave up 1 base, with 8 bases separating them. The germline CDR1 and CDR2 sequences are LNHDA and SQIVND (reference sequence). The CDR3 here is CASSSGSQETQYF. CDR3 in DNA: TGTGCCAGTAGTTCGGGGAGCCAAGAGACCCAGTACTTC.

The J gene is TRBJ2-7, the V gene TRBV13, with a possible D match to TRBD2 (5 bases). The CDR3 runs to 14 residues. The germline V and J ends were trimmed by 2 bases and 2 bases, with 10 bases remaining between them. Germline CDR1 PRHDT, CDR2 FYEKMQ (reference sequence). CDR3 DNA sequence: TGTGCCAGCAGCTTACGGGGTGCGACCTACGAGCAGTACTTC. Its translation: CASSLRGATYEQYF.